The clone carrying this T cell receptor (beta chain) occurred many times. Using unique molecular identifiers, the investigators prepared the TCRbeta library. TCRdb used MiXCR to reprocess the PCR reads, holding one entry per CDR3 protein. The sample has approximately 400,000 distinct CDR3 sequences, about 11% seen once. The data were taken from a study of T-cell reconstitution after alpha-beta-depleted transplantation in children. Trimming took off 5 bases at V and 0 bases at J, with 11 bases between the two ends. The CDR3 consists of 14 residues. Germline CDR1 and CDR2: SGHTA and FQGNSA. Sequencing was performed on PBMCs from the stem cell graft donor, taken from the stem cell graft. The receptor's source is a human donor who donated a stem cell graft to a child with acute myeloid leukemia. The V gene is TRBV7-2, the J gene TRBJ2-7; D unresolved. CDR3 amino acids: CASSLVGSSYEQYF. As DNA, the CDR3 is TGTGCCAGCAGCCTTGTAGGCAGCTCCTACGAGCAGTACTTC.